Below, one T cell receptor (beta chain) is given with its context. Antigen: not known. This specimen comes from a study of CD8+ T cells in alopecia areata. Whole-study findings and limits: Lesional scalp displayed greater clonality than normal scalp, most notably in alopecia totalis/universalis. Scalp sequencing captures resident alphabeta T cells of normal skin too. Against the mouse data, patients shared TCRs less clearly, possibly for HLA reasons.

Extracted from the samples, RNA was reverse transcribed into cDNA to serve as the sequencing template. The table came from immunoSEQ multiplex PCR; TCRdb's copy has only in-frame clones and leaves some out. The sample has some 180,000 clones, about 56% seen once; the top ten hold about 5.3%. J gave up 5 bases and V 0 bases, and 4 bases lay outside the gene matches. The CDR3 has 15 residues. The germline gives CDR1 SGHDN, CDR2 FVKESK. A FACSAria was used to sort CD4+ and CD8+ T cells. These cells came from PBMCs. The receptor was derived from a human donor in good health. The V gene is TRBV14, the J gene TRBJ2-5, with TRBD2 matching 9 bases. Sequenced sample: CD8+ T cells sorted from blood. The CDR3 DNA is TGTGCCAGCAGCCAAGATTTTGGACTAGCGGAGACCCAGTACTTC. Its translation: CASSQDFGLAETQYF.